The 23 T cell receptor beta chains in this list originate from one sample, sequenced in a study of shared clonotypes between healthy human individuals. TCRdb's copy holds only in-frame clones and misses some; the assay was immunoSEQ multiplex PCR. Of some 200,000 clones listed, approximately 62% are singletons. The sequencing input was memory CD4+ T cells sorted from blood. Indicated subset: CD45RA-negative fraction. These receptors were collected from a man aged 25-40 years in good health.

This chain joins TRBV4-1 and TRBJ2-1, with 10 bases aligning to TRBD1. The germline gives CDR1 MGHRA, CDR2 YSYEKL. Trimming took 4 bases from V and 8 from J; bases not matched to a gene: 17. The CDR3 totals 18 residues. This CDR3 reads CASSPTFATGGFRDEQFF. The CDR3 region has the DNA TGCGCCAGCAGCCCTACCTTCGCGACAGGGGGCTTTAGGGATGAGCAGTTCTTC.

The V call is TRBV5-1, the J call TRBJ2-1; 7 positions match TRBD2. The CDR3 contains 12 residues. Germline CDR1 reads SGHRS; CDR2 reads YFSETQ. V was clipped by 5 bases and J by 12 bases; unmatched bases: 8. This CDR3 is CASSGGSAGQFF. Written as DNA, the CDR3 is TGCGCCAGCAGTGGCGGGAGCGCTGGGCAGTTCTTC.

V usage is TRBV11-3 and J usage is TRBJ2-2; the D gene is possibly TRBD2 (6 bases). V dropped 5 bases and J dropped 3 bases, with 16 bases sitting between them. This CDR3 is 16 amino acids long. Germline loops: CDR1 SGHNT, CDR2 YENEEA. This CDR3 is CASSRRIGGDTGELFF. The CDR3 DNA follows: TGTGCCAGCAGCCGCCGCATCGGCGGGGACACCGGGGAGCTGTTTTTT.

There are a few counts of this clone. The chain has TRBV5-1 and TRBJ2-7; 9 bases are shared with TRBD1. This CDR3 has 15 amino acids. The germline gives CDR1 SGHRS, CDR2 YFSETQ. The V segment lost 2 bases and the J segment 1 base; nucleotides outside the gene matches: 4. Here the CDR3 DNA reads TGCGCCAGCAGCTTAGGGACAGGGCCTTCCTACGAGCAGTACTTC. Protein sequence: CASSLGTGPSYEQYF.

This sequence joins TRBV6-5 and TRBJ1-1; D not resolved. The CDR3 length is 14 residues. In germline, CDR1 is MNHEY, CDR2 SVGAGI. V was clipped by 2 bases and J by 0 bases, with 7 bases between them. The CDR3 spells CASSYGPMNTEAFF. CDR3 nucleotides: TGTGCCAGCAGTTACGGACCCATGAACACTGAAGCTTTCTTT.

CDR3 sequence: CASSSWRGMSEQFF. The CDR3 DNA reads as TGTGCCAGCAGCAGCTGGCGGGGCATGAGTGAGCAGTTCTTC. This chain connects TRBV11-2 to TRBJ2-1; possible D gene TRBD2, 6 bases. CDR1 and CDR2 (germline): SGHAT, FQNNGV. Trimming cost V 5 bases and J 9 bases, with 17 bases left between them. This CDR3 region has 14 residues.

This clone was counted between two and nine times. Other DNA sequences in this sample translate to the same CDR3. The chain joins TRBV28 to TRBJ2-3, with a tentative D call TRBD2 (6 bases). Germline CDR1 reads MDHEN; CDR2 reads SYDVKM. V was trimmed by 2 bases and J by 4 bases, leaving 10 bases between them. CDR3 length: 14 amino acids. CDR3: CASSLGGSADTQYF. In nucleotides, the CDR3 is TGTGCCAGCAGTTTAGGGGGGAGTGCAGATACGCAGTATTTT.

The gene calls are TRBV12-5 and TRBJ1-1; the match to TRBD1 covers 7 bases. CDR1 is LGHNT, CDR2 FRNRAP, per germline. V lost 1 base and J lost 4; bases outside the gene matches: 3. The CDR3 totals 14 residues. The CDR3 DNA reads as TGTGCTAGTGGTTTGGCGGGACAGACCACTGAAGCTTTCTTT. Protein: CASGLAGQTTEAFF. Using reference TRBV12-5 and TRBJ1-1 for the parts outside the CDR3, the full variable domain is DARVTQTPRHKVTEMGQEVTMRCQPILGHNTVFWYRQTMMQGLELLAYFRNRAPLDDSGMPKDRFSAEMPDATLATLKIQPSEPRDSAVYFCASGLAGQTTEAFFGQGTRLTVV.

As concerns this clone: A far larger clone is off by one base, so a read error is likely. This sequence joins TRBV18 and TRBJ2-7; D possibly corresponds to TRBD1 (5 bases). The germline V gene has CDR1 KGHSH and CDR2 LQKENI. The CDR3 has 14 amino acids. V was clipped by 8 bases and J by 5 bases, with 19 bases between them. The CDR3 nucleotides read TGTGCCAGCGCTCCCGTCGGCAGGGCCCACGAGCAGTACTTC. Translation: CASAPVGRAHEQYF. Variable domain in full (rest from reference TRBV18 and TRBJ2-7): NAGVMQNPRHLVRRRGQEARLRCSPMKGHSHVYWYRQLPEEGLKFMVYLQKENIIDESGMPKERFSAEFPKEGPSILRIQQVVRGDSAAYFCASAPVGRAHEQYFGPGTRLTVT.

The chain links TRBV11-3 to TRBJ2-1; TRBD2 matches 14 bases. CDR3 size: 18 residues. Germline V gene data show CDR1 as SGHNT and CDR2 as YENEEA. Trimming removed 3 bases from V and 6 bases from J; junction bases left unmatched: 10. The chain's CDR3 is CASSFRGLAGGNVNEQFF. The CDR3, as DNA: TGTGCCAGCAGCTTCCGTGGACTAGCGGGAGGAAACGTCAATGAGCAGTTCTTC.

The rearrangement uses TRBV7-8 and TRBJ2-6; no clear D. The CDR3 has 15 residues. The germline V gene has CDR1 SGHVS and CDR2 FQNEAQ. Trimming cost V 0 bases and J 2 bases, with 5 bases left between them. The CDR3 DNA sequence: TGTGCCAGCAGCTTAGCGCTTGCTGGGGCCAACGTCCTGACTTTC. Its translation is CASSLALAGANVLTF.

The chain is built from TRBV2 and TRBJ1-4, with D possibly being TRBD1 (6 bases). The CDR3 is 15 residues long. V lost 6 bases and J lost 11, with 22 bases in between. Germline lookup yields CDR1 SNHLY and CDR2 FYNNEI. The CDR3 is CASRRDGTPGGKLFF. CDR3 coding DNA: TGTGCCAGCAGACGAGACGGGACACCCGGCGGGAAACTGTTTTTT.

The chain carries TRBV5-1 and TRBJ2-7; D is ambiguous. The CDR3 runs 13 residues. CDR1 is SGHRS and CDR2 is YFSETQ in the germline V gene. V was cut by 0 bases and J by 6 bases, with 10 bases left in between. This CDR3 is CASSLAGTAEQYF. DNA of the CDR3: TGCGCCAGCAGCTTGGCCGGAACAGCCGAGCAGTACTTC.

DNA for the CDR3: TGTGCCAGCTCACCCTCGACAAACATGAACACTGAAGCTTTCTTT. Translating gives CASSPSTNMNTEAFF. The rearrangement links TRBV18 to TRBJ1-1; D is uncertain. CDR1 KGHSH and CDR2 LQKENI come from the germline V gene. With 3 bases removed from V and 0 bases from J, the gap between germline ends came to 11 bases. The CDR3 has 15 residues.

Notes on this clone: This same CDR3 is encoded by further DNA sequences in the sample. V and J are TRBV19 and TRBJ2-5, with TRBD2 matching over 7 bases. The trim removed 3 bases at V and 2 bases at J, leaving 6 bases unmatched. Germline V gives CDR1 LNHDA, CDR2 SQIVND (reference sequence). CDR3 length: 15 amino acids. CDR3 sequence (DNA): TGTGCCAGTAGTATCTCTAGCGGTCTTCAAGAGACCCAGTACTTC. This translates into CASSISSGLQETQYF. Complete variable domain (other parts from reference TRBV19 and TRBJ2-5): DGGITQSPKYLFRKEGQNVTLSCEQNLNHDAMYWYRQDPGQGLRLIYYSQIVNDFQKGDIAEGYSVSREKKESFPLTVTSAQKNPTAFYLCASSISSGLQETQYFGPGTRLLVL.

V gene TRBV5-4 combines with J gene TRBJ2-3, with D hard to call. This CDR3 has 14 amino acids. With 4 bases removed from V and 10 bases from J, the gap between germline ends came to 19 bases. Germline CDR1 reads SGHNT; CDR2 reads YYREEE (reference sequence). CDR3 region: CASSLGQSLEPQYF. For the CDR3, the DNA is TGTGCCAGCAGCCTGGGCCAATCCCTTGAGCCGCAGTATTTT.

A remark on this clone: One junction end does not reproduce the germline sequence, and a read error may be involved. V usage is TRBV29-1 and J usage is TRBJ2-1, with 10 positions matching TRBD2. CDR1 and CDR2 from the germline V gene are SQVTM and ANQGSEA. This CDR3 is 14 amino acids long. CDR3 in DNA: TGCAGCGTCGAAGCGGGAGGGGTTTACAATGAGCAGTTCTTC. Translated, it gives CSVEAGGVYNEQFF.

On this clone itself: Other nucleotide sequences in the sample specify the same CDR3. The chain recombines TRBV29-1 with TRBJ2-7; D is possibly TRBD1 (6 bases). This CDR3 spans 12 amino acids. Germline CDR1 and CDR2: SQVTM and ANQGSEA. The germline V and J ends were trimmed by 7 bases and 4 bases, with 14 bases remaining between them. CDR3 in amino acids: CSAGDTAYEQYF. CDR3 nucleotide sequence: TGCAGCGCTGGGGACACAGCTTACGAGCAGTACTTC.

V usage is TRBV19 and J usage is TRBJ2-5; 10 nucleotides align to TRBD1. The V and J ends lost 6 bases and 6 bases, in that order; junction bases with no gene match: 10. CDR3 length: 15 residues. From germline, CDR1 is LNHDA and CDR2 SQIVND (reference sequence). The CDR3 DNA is TGTGCCAGTAGCAGTGGGACAGGGGCTCGCCAGACCCAGTACTTC. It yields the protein CASSSGTGARQTQYF. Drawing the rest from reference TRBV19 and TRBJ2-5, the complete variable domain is DGGITQSPKYLFRKEGQNVTLSCEQNLNHDAMYWYRQDPGQGLRLIYYSQIVNDFQKGDIAEGYSVSREKKESFPLTVTSAQKNPTAFYLCASSSGTGARQTQYFGPGTRLLVL.

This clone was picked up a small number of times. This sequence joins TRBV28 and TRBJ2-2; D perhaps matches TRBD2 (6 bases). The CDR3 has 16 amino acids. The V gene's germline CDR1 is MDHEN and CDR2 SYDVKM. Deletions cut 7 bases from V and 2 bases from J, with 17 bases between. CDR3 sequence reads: CASITGEWDNTGELFF. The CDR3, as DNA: TGTGCCAGCATCACGGGAGAGTGGGATAACACCGGGGAGCTGTTTTTT. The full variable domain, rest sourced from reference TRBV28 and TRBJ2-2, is DVKVTQSSRYLVKRTGEKVFLECVQDMDHENMFWYRQDPGLGLRLIYFSYDVKMKEKGDIPEGYSVSREKKERFSLILESASTNQTSMYLCASITGEWDNTGELFFGEGSRLTVL.

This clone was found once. The CDR3 nucleotides read TGCAGCGCTCGGCAGTACAGGTACCAAGAGACCCAGTACTTC. Its translation is CSARQYRYQETQYF. The chain recombines TRBV29-1 with TRBJ2-5, with D possibly TRBD1 on 5 matching bases. Germline values: CDR1 SQVTM, CDR2 ANQGSEA. CDR3 length: 14 amino acids. Trimming stripped 7 bases from V and 0 bases from J, with 15 bases between.

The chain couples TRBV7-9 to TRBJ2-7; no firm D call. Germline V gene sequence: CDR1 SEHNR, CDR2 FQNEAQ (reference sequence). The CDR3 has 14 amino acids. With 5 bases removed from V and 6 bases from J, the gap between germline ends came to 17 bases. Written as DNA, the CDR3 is TGTGCCAGCAGCGGTGGAGTGGGCCGGCGCGAGCAGTACTTC. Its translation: CASSGGVGRREQYF.

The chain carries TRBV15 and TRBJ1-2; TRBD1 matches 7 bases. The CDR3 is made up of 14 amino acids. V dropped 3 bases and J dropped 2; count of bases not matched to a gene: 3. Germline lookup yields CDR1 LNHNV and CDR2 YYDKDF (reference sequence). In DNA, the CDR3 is TGTGCCACCAGCAGTGGGGGACAGAACTATGGCTACACCTTC. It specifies CATSSGGQNYGYTF. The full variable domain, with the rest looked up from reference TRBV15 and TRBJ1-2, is DAMVIQNPRYQVTQFGKPVTLSCSQTLNHNVMYWYQQKSSQAPKLLFHYYDKDFNNEADTPDNFQSRRPNTSFCFLDIRSPGLGDTAMYLCATSSGGQNYGYTFGSGTRLTVV.